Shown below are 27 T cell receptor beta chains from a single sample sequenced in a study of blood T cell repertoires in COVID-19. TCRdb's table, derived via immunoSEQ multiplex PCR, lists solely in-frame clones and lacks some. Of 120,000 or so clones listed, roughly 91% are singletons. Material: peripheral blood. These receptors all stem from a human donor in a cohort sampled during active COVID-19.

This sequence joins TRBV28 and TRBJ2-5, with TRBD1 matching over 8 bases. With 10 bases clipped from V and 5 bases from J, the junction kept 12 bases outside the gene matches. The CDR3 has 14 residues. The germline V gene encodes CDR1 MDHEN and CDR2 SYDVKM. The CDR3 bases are TGTGCCACAATATTGGACAGGGACGGGGAGACCCAGTACTTC. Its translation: CATILDRDGETQYF.

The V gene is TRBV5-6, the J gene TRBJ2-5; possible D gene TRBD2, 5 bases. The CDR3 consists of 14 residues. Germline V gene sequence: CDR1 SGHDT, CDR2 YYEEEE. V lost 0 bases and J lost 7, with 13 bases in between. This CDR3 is CASSLASRRGTQYF. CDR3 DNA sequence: TGTGCCAGCAGCTTGGCGTCTCGCCGGGGGACCCAGTACTTC.

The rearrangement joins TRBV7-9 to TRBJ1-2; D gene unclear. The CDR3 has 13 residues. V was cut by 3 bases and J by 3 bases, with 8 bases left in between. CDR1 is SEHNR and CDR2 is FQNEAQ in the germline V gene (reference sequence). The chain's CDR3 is CASSLSTDYGYTF. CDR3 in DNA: TGTGCCAGCAGCTTGAGTACGGACTATGGCTACACCTTC. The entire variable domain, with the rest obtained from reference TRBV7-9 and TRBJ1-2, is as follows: DTGVSQNPRHKITKRGQNVTFRCDPISEHNRLYWYRQTLGQGPEFLTYFQNEAQLEKSRLLSDRFSAERPKGSFSTLEIQRTEQGDSAMYLCASSLSTDYGYTFGSGTRLTVV.

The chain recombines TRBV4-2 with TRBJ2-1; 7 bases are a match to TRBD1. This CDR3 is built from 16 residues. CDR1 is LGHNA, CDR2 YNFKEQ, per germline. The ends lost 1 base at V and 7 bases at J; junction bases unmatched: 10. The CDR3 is CASSQGVGGGVNEQFF. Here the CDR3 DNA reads TGTGCCAGCAGCCAAGGAGTAGGGGGCGGTGTGAATGAGCAGTTCTTC.

The CDR3 DNA is TGTGCCAGCAGCCAAGCTGGAACTAGCGGCCGTTGGTGGCTGTTTTTT. Amino acid sequence: CASSQAGTSGRWWLFF. This sequence joins TRBV3-1 (or the pseudogene TRBV3-2) and TRBJ2-2, with TRBD2 identical over 8 bases. CDR1 is LGHDT and CDR2 is YNNKEL in the germline V gene (reference sequence). V lost 1 base and J lost 13; bases outside the gene matches: 14. The CDR3 loop spans 16 amino acids.

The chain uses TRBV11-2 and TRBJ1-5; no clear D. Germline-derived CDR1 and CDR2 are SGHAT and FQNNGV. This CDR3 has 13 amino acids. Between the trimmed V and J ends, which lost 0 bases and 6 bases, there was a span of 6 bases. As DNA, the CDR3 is TGTGCCAGCAGCTTAGACAGAAGTCAGCCCCAGCATTTT. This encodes CASSLDRSQPQHF.

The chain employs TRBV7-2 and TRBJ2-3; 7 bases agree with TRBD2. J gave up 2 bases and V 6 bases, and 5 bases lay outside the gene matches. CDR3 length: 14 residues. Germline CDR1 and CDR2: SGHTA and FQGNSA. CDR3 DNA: TGTGCCAGCAGACGGGGGGAGACCACAGATACGCAGTATTTT. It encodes CASRRGETTDTQYF.

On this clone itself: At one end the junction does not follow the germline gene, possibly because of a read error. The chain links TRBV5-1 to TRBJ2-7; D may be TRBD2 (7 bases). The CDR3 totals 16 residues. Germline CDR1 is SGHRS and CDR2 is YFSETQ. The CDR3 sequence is CASSLAGGAPSHEQYF. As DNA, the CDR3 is TGCGCCAGCAGCTTGGCTGGGGGGGCTCCCTCCCACGAGCAGTACTTC.

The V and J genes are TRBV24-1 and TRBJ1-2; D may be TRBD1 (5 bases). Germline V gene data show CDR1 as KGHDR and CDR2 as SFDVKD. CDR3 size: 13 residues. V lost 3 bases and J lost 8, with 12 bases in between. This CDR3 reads CATSDGGVYGYTF. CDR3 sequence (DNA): TGTGCCACCAGTGATGGGGGGGTTTACGGCTACACCTTC.

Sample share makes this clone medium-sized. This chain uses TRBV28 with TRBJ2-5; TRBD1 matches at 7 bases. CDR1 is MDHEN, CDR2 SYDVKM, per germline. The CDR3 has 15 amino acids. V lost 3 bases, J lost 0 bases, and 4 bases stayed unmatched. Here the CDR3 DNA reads TGTGCCAGCAGTTTTAGGGGACAGTACCAAGAGACCCAGTACTTC. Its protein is CASSFRGQYQETQYF.

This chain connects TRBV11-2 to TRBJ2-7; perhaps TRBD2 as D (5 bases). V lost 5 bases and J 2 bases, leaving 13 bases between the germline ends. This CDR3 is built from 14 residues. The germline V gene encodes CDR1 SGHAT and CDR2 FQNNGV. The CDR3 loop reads CASSLADGAYEQYF. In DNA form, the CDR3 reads TGTGCCAGCAGCCTCGCGGACGGGGCCTACGAGCAGTACTTC.

The CDR3 sequence is CASSEDPGGFSNQPQHF. Here the CDR3 DNA reads TGTGCCAGCAGTGAGGACCCAGGGGGCTTTAGCAATCAGCCCCAGCATTTT. This chain links TRBV6-1 with TRBJ1-5; the match to TRBD1 covers 8 bases. Germline CDR1 is MNHNS and CDR2 is SASEGT. The CDR3 length is 17 residues. Germline trimming cut 3 bases from V and 0 bases from J; bases unmatched to any gene: 7.

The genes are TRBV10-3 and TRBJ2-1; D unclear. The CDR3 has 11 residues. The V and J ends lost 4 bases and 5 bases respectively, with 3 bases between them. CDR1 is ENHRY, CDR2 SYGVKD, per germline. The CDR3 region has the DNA TGTGCCATCAGTGCTCACAATGAGCAGTTCTTC. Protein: CAISAHNEQFF.

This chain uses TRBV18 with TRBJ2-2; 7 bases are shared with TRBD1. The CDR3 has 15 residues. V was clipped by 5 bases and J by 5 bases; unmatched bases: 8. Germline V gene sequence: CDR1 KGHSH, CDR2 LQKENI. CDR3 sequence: CASSARQGSTGELFF. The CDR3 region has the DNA TGTGCCAGCTCAGCCAGACAGGGAAGTACCGGGGAGCTGTTTTTT. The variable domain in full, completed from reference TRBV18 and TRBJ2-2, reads NAGVMQNPRHLVRRRGQEARLRCSPMKGHSHVYWYRQLPEEGLKFMVYLQKENIIDESGMPKERFSAEFPKEGPSILRIQQVVRGDSAAYFCASSARQGSTGELFFGEGSRLTVL.

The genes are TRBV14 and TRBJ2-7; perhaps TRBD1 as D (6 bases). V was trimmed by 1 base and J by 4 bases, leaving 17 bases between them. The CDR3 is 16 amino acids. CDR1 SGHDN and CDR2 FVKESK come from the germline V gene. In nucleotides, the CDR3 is TGTGCCAGCAGCCAAGTGTTGACAGGTCCCTCGTACGAGCAGTACTTC. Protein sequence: CASSQVLTGPSYEQYF.

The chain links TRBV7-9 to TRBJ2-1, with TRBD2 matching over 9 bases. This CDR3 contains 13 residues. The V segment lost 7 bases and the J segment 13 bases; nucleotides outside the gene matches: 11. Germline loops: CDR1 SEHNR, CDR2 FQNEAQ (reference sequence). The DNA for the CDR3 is TGTGCCAGCACGGGCGGGAGGGCCACCCATCAGTTCTTC. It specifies CASTGGRATHQFF.

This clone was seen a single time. The CDR3 region has the DNA TGTGCCAGCAGTGAATACGGGACAGGTGGGAATTCACCCCTCCACTTT. Encoded protein: CASSEYGTGGNSPLHF. The chain employs TRBV25-1 and TRBJ1-6, with 8 bases fitting TRBD1. CDR1 is MGHDK and CDR2 is SYGVNS in the germline V gene. The length of the CDR3 is 16 residues. J gave up 7 bases and V 0 bases, and 5 bases lay outside the gene matches. Looking up the rest from reference TRBV25-1 and TRBJ1-6 gives the full variable domain: EADIYQTPRYLVIGTGKKITLECSQTMGHDKMYWYQQDPGMELHLIHYSYGVNSTEKGDLSSESTVSRIRTEHFPLTLESARPSHTSQYLCASSEYGTGGNSPLHFGNGTRLTVT.

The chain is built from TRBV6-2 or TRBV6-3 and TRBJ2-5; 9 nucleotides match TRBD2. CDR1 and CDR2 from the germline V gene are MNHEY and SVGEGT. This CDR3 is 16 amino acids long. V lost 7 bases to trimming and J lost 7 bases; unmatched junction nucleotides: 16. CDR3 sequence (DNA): TGTGCCAGCACCCCGATTAGCGGGGGCCCCTCGGGGACCCAGTACTTC. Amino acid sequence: CASTPISGGPSGTQYF.

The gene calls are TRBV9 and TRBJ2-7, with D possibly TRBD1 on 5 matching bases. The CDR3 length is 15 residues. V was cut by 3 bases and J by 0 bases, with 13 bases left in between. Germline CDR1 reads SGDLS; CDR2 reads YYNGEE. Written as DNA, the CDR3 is TGTGCCAGCAGCGGAGGACACCCGAGCTCCTACGAGCAGTACTTC. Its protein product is CASSGGHPSSYEQYF.

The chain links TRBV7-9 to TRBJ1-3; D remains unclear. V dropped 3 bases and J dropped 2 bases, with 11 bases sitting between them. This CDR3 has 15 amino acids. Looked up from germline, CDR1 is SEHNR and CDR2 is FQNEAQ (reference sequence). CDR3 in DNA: TGTGCCAGCAGCTTGGAGGGAGGAACTGGAAACACCATATATTTT. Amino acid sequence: CASSLEGGTGNTIYF.

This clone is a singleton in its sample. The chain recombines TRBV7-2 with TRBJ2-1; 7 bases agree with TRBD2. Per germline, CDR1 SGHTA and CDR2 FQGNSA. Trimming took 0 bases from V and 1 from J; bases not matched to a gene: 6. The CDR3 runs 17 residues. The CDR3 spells CASSLAGGWPSYNEQFF. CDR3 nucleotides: TGTGCCAGCAGCTTAGCGGGAGGGTGGCCTTCCTACAATGAGCAGTTCTTC.

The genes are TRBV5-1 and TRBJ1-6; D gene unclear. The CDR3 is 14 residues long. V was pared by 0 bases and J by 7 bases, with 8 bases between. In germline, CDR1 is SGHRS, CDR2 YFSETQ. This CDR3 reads CASSLVGGNSPLHF. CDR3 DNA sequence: TGCGCCAGCAGCTTGGTAGGCGGGAATTCACCCCTCCACTTT.

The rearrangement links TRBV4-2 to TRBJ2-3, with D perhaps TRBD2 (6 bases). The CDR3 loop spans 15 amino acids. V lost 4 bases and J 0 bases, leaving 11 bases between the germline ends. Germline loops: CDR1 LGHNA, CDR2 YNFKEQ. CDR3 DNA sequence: TGTGCCAGCAGCCGGCGGGACTCTAGCACAGATACGCAGTATTTT. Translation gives CASSRRDSSTDTQYF.

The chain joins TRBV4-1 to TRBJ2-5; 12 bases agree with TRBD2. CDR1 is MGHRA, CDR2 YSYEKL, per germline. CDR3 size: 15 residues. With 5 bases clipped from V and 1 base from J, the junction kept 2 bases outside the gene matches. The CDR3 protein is CASSALAGGQETQYF. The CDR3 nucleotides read TGCGCCAGCAGCGCACTAGCGGGGGGCCAAGAGACCCAGTACTTC.

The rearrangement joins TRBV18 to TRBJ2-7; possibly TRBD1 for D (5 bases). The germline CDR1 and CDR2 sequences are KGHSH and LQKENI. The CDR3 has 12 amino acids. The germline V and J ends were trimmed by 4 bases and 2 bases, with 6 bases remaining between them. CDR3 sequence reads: CASSQGTYEQYF. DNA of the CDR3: TGTGCCAGCTCACAGGGGACCTACGAGCAGTACTTC.

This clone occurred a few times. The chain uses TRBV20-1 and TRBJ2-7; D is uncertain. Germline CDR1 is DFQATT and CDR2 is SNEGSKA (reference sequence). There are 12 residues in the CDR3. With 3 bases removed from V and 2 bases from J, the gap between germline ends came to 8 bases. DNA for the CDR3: TGCAGTGCTAGTCCAGGCACCTACGAGCAGTACTTC. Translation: CSASPGTYEQYF.

The CDR3 DNA reads as TGTGCCAGCAGCTTAGCCGGGACTAGCGGTTACGAGCAGTACTTC. It translates to CASSLAGTSGYEQYF. The chain uses TRBV7-2 and TRBJ2-7; 11 nucleotides line up with TRBD2. CDR3 length equals 15 residues. Germline assignment: CDR1 SGHTA and CDR2 FQGNSA. V gave up 0 bases and J gave up 4 bases; unmatched junction bases: 2.